The T cell receptor (beta chain) under discussion was sequenced for a study of cytomegalovirus exposure and HLA in healthy donors. PCR employed 60 Vbeta and 13 Jbeta primers. Method: immunoSEQ multiplex PCR; TCRdb's copy keeps in-frame clones and lacks some. Among about 150,000 clones listed, around 75% were seen once. This clone has a handful of counts. Trimming took 5 bases from V and 2 from J, leaving 15 bases between them. The germline gives CDR1 SEHNR, CDR2 FQNEAQ (reference sequence). This CDR3 contains 15 residues. The V gene is TRBV7-9, the J gene TRBJ2-5, with TRBD2 as a possible D gene (6 bases). The sequenced sample was PBMCs. The source of this sequence is a young man in good health and CMV-seronegative. The CDR3: CASSPSWGGQETQYF. CDR3 DNA: TGTGCCAGCAGCCCCTCGTGGGGAGGTCAAGAGACCCAGTACTTC. Drawing the rest from reference TRBV7-9 and TRBJ2-5, the complete variable domain is DTGVSQNPRHKITKRGQNVTFRCDPISEHNRLYWYRQTLGQGPEFLTYFQNEAQLEKSRLLSDRFSAERPKGSFSTLEIQRTEQGDSAMYLCASSPSWGGQETQYFGPGTRLLVL.